What follows is one TCR beta chain and its context. Its specificity is not known. This CDR3 has 14 residues. V gave up 4 bases and J gave up 4 bases; unmatched junction bases: 4. Germline loops: CDR1 MNHEY, CDR2 SVGAGI. The data were obtained in a study of post-analysis software for immune sequencing data. Study-level background: Multiple sclerosis in the patients followed relapsing-remitting, secondary progressive and progressive-relapsing courses. Study-wide findings and caveats: F-measure co-clustering was strong for batch-matched samples. Roughly five TRBV segments, including TRBV5-6, TRBV5-1 and TRBV20-1, were more frequent in patients than controls. People with multiple sclerosis had a significantly lower normalized Chao1 diversity than controls did.

Unique-molecular-identifier-tagged TCR beta cDNA libraries were used. The T cell input of about 1 to 10 million gave roughly 0.5 million cDNA molecules. MiXCR, run by TCRdb on the PCR reads, gives a single entry per CDR3 protein. The top ten hold 7.6% of the sample, which has about 430,000 distinct CDR3 sequences, roughly 40% seen once. The sequence was collected from a girl aged 2 to 10 with multiple sclerosis. The rearrangement joins TRBV6-5 to TRBJ2-7, with 10 bases matching TRBD1. Sequenced material: blood. The CDR3 is CASSWTGGCYEQYF. The CDR3 bases are TGTGCCAGCAGTTGGACAGGGGGATGTTACGAGCAGTACTTC.